This TCR beta chain came from a study of T cells after yellow fever vaccination. The CDR3 spans 12 residues. Germline CDR1 LGHNA, CDR2 YSLEER. Points on this clonotype: At one end the junction does not follow the germline gene, possibly because of a read error.

TCRdb re-called the 5' RACE reads with MiXCR, one entry per CDR3 protein. The sample lists 600,000 to 750,000 distinct CDR3 sequences, roughly 12% occurring once. V gene TRBV4-3 combines with J gene TRBJ2-1; 11 bases match TRBD2. This receptor was taken from a man younger than 40 who received the YFV17D yellow fever vaccine. The sequencing here drew on PBMCs, taken on the day of the yellow fever booster vaccination. The DNA for the CDR3 is TGCGCCAGCAGCCAAGCGGGACTAGCGGTCGTATTC. Translation gives CASSQAGLAVVF.